This T cell receptor (beta chain) was obtained from a study of shared clonotypes between healthy human individuals. Regarding this clone: Other DNA sequences of this sample code for an identical CDR3.

The CDR3 sequence is 14 residues long. Trimming left V 4 bases short and J 2 bases short, with 12 bases between. Germline CDR1 and CDR2: SGHRS and YFSETQ. Deep-level settings were used for running the assay. The protocol was immunoSEQ multiplex PCR, while the TCRdb copy is restricted to in-frame clones and leaves out a portion. Of about 490,000 clones listed, 60% to 85% were seen once; the top ten hold over 10%. The receptor comes from a woman aged 40 to 50 in good health. Some clones in this sample may be carry-over from other donors' samples. Sequenced: PBMCs. This sequence joins TRBV5-1 and TRBJ1-1; maybe TRBD1 (5 bases). This CDR3 is CASSPGTGNTEAFF. The CDR3 bases are TGCGCCAGCAGCCCCGGGACGGGCAACACTGAAGCTTTCTTT.